In its sample, the clone carrying this T cell receptor (beta chain) was seen many times. Time point reported: newly diagnosed GD, antithyroid drugs for less than 3 months. From RNA extracted from PBMCs, the TCR library was made. With EDTA tubes as the receptacles, 7.5 to 10 milliliters of peripheral blood were drawn. V dropped 3 bases and J dropped 1 base, with 7 bases sitting between them. CDR3 length: 13 residues. Germline V lookup: CDR1 SNHLY, CDR2 FYNNEI. CDR3-region Arm-PCR and iRepertoire HTBI primers produced the TCR beta libraries. TCRdb processed the multiplex PCR reads anew with MiXCR; each CDR3 protein has one entry. The table shows more than 450,000 distinct CDR3 sequences, with about 16% occurring only once. This entry comes from a study of regulatory T cells in long-lasting Graves disease. These data also formed part of another study, on T cells in Graves' hyperthyroidism and ophthalmopathy. As that report states: HTBI primers were the set used in a first-round RT-PCR of the TCR CDR3.

This sample comprised peripheral blood mononuclear cells (PBMCs), obtained at new diagnosis, from a patient treated with antithyroid drugs. The chain joins TRBV2 to TRBJ2-7; D is uncertain. The origin of this receptor is a man in his forties with Graves disease. The CDR3 loop reads CASSDEVSYEQYF. DNA for the CDR3: TGTGCCAGCAGTGACGAGGTTTCCTACGAGCAGTACTTC.